The 27 T cell receptor beta chains listed next were all sequenced from one sample in a study of blood T cell repertoires in COVID-19 (dated by TCRdb to the early 2020s). Libraries came from the immunoSEQ multiplex PCR assay. The clones in this table, taken by TCRdb from immuneACCESS, are in-frame only. Not every clone is retained; where verified, under half of the shortfall comes from an unresolved V gene, and the cause of the rest is unknown. This sample is represented by 150,000 or so clones; under 90% of them were singletons. The top ten clones comprise roughly 19% of the sample. Sequencing was performed on peripheral blood. These receptors came from a woman older than 75 with acute or convalescent COVID-19.

This clone appeared once. This chain uses TRBV7-2 with TRBJ2-1; no clear D. The CDR3 is 12 residues long. Germline assignment: CDR1 SGHTA and CDR2 FQGNSA. V dropped 5 bases and J dropped 8 bases, with 10 bases sitting between them. For the CDR3, the DNA is TGTGCCAGCAGCCCCACATCAGATGAGCAGTTCTTC. Amino acid sequence: CASSPTSDEQFF.

CDR3 DNA sequence: TGCGCCAGCAGCTTGAATTGGGGGGTGGATAATGAAAAACTGTTTTTT. The encoded protein is CASSLNWGVDNEKLFF. The chain combines TRBV5-1 with TRBJ1-4; possibly TRBD1 for D (5 bases). This CDR3 has 16 amino acids. V gave up 1 base and J gave up 4 bases, with 14 bases separating them. Germline CDR1 is SGHRS and CDR2 is YFSETQ.

The rearrangement uses TRBV3-1 (or the pseudogene TRBV3-2) and TRBJ2-4; 16 nucleotides agree with TRBD2. The CDR3 is 20 residues long. The V segment lost 4 bases and the J segment 3 bases; nucleotides outside the gene matches: 12. Germline lookup yields CDR1 LGHDT and CDR2 YNNKEL (reference sequence). The CDR3 loop is CASSLTMGLAGGYGKNIQYF. As DNA, the CDR3 is TGTGCCAGCAGCCTTACGATGGGACTAGCGGGGGGGTATGGCAAAAACATTCAGTACTTC.

The V call is TRBV5-1, the J call TRBJ2-3; 9 nucleotides match TRBD2. Germline assignment: CDR1 SGHRS and CDR2 YFSETQ. The CDR3 loop spans 14 amino acids. V was clipped by 0 bases and J by 6 bases; unmatched bases: 2. The CDR3, as DNA: TGCGCCAGCAGCTTGGGACTAGCGGCGGATACGCAGTATTTT. This sequence encodes CASSLGLAADTQYF.

The genes are TRBV6-5 and TRBJ1-1, with TRBD1 matching 7 bases. V trimming: 5 bases; J trimming: 2 bases; junction bases outside the gene matches: 8. This CDR3 contains 15 residues. Germline values: CDR1 MNHEY, CDR2 SVGAGI. This CDR3 reads CASSPGGQKNTEAFF. The CDR3 DNA sequence: TGTGCCAGCAGTCCTGGGGGACAGAAAAACACTGAAGCTTTCTTT.

The chain is built from TRBV7-9 and TRBJ2-2; D possibly corresponds to TRBD1 (6 bases). Trimming cost V 5 bases and J 2 bases, with 12 bases left between them. Germline CDR1 reads SEHNR; CDR2 reads FQNEAQ (reference sequence). The CDR3 is 15 amino acids. CDR3 residues: CASSRGQSNTGELFF. The CDR3, as DNA: TGTGCCAGCAGCCGTGGACAGTCAAACACCGGGGAGCTGTTTTTT.

The chain uses TRBV6-2 or TRBV6-3 and TRBJ1-2, with no clear D. Germline lookup yields CDR1 MNHEY and CDR2 SVGEGT. This CDR3 comprises 15 residues. V was pared by 2 bases and J by 1 base, with 11 bases between. CDR3 bases: TGTGCCAGCAGTTACGCGGAGGGTTTTAACTATGGCTACACCTTC. Its protein product is CASSYAEGFNYGYTF.

This clone was found once. The chain carries TRBV6-2 or TRBV6-3 and TRBJ1-1; weak D call: TRBD1 (6 bases). V gave up 5 bases and J gave up 3 bases, with 16 bases separating them. CDR3 length: 15 residues. Looked up from germline, CDR1 is MNHEY and CDR2 is SVGEGT. The CDR3, as DNA: TGTGCCAGCAGTCTTAGACAGGTCGGATACACTGAAGCTTTCTTT. This translates into CASSLRQVGYTEAFF.

Note on this clone: The sample holds other DNA sequences that translate to the same CDR3. V gene TRBV7-2 combines with J gene TRBJ2-5, with D possibly TRBD1 on 5 matching bases. Trimming removed 3 bases from V and 2 bases from J, with 10 bases in between. Germline-derived CDR1 and CDR2 are SGHTA and FQGNSA. This CDR3 spans 14 amino acids. CDR3 sequence: CASSFDRGQETQYF. The DNA of the CDR3 is TGTGCCAGCAGCTTCGACAGAGGACAAGAGACCCAGTACTTC.

The gene calls are TRBV6-5 and TRBJ1-1; a weak D match, TRBD1 (6 bases). The V gene lost 5 bases and the J gene lost 1 base, with 14 bases spanning the gap. This CDR3 is built from 15 residues. Germline CDR1 reads MNHEY; CDR2 reads SVGAGI. The CDR3 region has the DNA TGTGCCAGCAGTCCACAGGGAGGGGGGAACACTGAAGCTTTCTTT. Its translation: CASSPQGGGNTEAFF.

The chain combines TRBV4-2 with TRBJ2-3; 9 bases line up with TRBD2. CDR3 length equals 15 residues. V was pared by 0 bases and J by 11 bases, with 9 bases of the junction left unmatched. The germline CDR1 and CDR2 sequences are LGHNA and YNFKEQ. CDR3 in DNA: TGTGCCAGCAGCCAAGATACTTGGACTAGCGCGTGGCAGTATTTT. Translation gives CASSQDTWTSAWQYF.

The chain employs TRBV6-5 and TRBJ1-2; 9 nucleotides line up with TRBD1. The CDR3 is 14 residues long. V lost 5 bases, J lost 7 bases, and 8 bases stayed unmatched. Germline V gene data show CDR1 as MNHEY and CDR2 as SVGAGI. CDR3 coding DNA: TGTGCCAGCAGTAGCCGGGACAGGGCTCTTGGCTACACCTTC. Amino acid sequence: CASSSRDRALGYTF.

This clone was recorded once. The V gene is TRBV12-2, the J gene TRBJ1-2. TRBV12-2 counts as a pseudogene. The CDR3 is 16 amino acids. CDR3 sequence reads: CASRLGHRGSRDGYTF. The CDR3 DNA sequence: TGTGCAAGTCGCTTAGGACATCGGGGGTCCAGGGATGGCTACACCTTC.

The chain carries TRBV4-1 and TRBJ2-2; 7 nucleotides line up with TRBD2. The CDR3 contains 16 residues. The germline CDR1 and CDR2 sequences are MGHRA and YSYEKL. V was clipped by 0 bases and J by 6 bases; unmatched bases: 7. This CDR3 is CASSQDLRGRAGELFF. The CDR3 DNA follows: TGCGCCAGCAGCCAAGATTTACGGGGGAGGGCCGGGGAGCTGTTTTTT.

The chain uses TRBV4-2 and TRBJ2-7, with TRBD1 identical over 8 bases. The V segment lost 0 bases and the J segment 6 bases; nucleotides outside the gene matches: 4. Germline values: CDR1 LGHNA, CDR2 YNFKEQ. The length of the CDR3 is 14 residues. CDR3: CASSQETGVREQYF. CDR3 sequence (DNA): TGTGCCAGCAGCCAAGAGACAGGGGTTCGCGAGCAGTACTTC.

The chain carries TRBV24-1 and TRBJ2-7; D is perhaps TRBD1 (5 bases). Trimming removed 2 bases at V and 6 bases at J, with 7 bases between. This CDR3 region has 12 residues. Germline assignment: CDR1 KGHDR and CDR2 SFDVKD. CDR3 nucleotide sequence: TGTGCCACCAGTGATTGGACAAGCGAGCAGTACTTC. Its translation: CATSDWTSEQYF.

The sample holds a few counts of this clone. This chain joins TRBV27 and TRBJ1-5; D is ambiguous. Deletions cut 4 bases from V and 3 bases from J, with 10 bases between. The CDR3 totals 14 residues. Germline loops: CDR1 MNHEY, CDR2 SMNVEV (reference sequence). This chain's CDR3 is CASSSRQVNQPQHF. For the CDR3, the DNA is TGTGCCAGCAGTTCTCGACAAGTCAATCAGCCCCAGCATTTT.

The table lists this clone with a few counts. The chain is built from TRBV6-6 and TRBJ1-1, with 7 nucleotides matching TRBD1. J lost 6 bases, V lost 4 bases, and 8 bases had no gene match. The CDR3 has 14 amino acids. Germline V gives CDR1 MNHNY, CDR2 SVGAGI (reference sequence). The CDR3 bases are TGTGCCAGCAGTTCCGACAGGGTGGGCGCTGAAGCTTTCTTT. It is translated as CASSSDRVGAEAFF.

The chain uses TRBV11-2 and TRBJ1-1; D unclear. Germline V lookup: CDR1 SGHAT, CDR2 FQNNGV. This CDR3 comprises 15 residues. V was shortened by 3 bases and J by 4 bases, with 15 bases between the two germline ends. The CDR3 DNA is TGTGCCAGCAGCTTCTCTACACAGATATCCACTGAAGCTTTCTTT. Protein product: CASSFSTQISTEAFF. Supplemented by reference TRBV11-2 and TRBJ1-1, the full variable domain reads EAGVAQSPRYKIIEKRQSVAFWCNPISGHATLYWYQQILGQGPKLLIQFQNNGVVDDSQLPKDRFSAERLKGVDSTLKIQPAKLEDSAVYLCASSFSTQISTEAFFGQGTRLTVV.

The chain carries TRBV23-1 and TRBJ1-2, with TRBD1 identical over 7 bases. TRBV23-1 is noted as an ORF with a role that remains uncertain. The V segment lost 0 bases and the J segment 4 bases; nucleotides outside the gene matches: 5. The CDR3 has 15 residues. The CDR3 loop reads CASSQSYQGVYGYTF. The CDR3 coding sequence is TGCGCCAGCAGTCAATCGTACCAGGGGGTCTATGGCTACACCTTC.

The chain has TRBV10-1 and TRBJ1-1, with TRBD1 matching over 8 bases. J gave up 3 bases and V 10 bases, and 7 bases lay outside the gene matches. This CDR3 has 13 residues. CDR1 and CDR2 from the germline V gene are WNHNN and SYGVQD (reference sequence). CDR3 residues: CATRKDRDTEAFF. CDR3 DNA: TGCGCCACCAGAAAGGACAGGGACACTGAAGCTTTCTTT.

This chain uses TRBV11-2 with TRBJ2-1; D unresolved. CDR3 size: 15 residues. V was clipped by 0 bases and J by 0 bases, with 6 bases between them. Germline assignment: CDR1 SGHAT and CDR2 FQNNGV. CDR3 DNA: TGTGCCAGCAGCTTAGATTACAGCTCCTACAATGAGCAGTTCTTC. It is translated as CASSLDYSSYNEQFF.

V is TRBV4-1 and J is TRBJ2-7; D gene uncertain. V was shortened by 4 bases and J by 0 bases, with 16 bases between the two germline ends. The CDR3 sequence is 16 residues long. Looked up from germline, CDR1 is MGHRA and CDR2 is YSYEKL. CDR3 loop: CASSRTSEVRSYEQYF. For the CDR3, the DNA is TGCGCCAGCAGCCGAACCTCAGAAGTCCGCTCCTACGAGCAGTACTTC.

The chain links TRBV19 to TRBJ1-2, with 10 bases lining up with TRBD1. The CDR3 covers 14 residues. CDR1 LNHDA and CDR2 SQIVND come from the germline V gene (reference sequence). Unmatched junction bases numbered 2, after V lost 4 bases and J lost 3 bases. As DNA, the CDR3 is TGTGCCAGTAGTAGGGACAGGGGACACTATGGCTACACCTTC. Amino acid sequence: CASSRDRGHYGYTF. The full variable domain, in which reference TRBV19 and TRBJ1-2 provide the parts outside the CDR3, is DGGITQSPKYLFRKEGQNVTLSCEQNLNHDAMYWYRQDPGQGLRLIYYSQIVNDFQKGDIAEGYSVSREKKESFPLTVTSAQKNPTAFYLCASSRDRGHYGYTFGSGTRLTVV.

This clone was found once. The chain links TRBV6-1 to TRBJ1-6; D remains unclear. There are 15 residues in the CDR3. CDR1 MNHNS and CDR2 SASEGT come from the germline V gene. The V gene lost 3 bases and the J gene lost 7 bases, with 13 bases spanning the gap. This CDR3 is CASSERGGRNSPLHF. CDR3 DNA: TGTGCCAGCAGTGAGAGAGGAGGTCGGAATTCACCCCTCCACTTT.

The chain links TRBV5-4 to TRBJ2-3; TRBD2 aligns across 15 bases. The CDR3 spans 17 residues. The J segment lost 3 bases and the V segment lost 4 bases, leaving 6 bases of the junction unmatched. The V gene's germline CDR1 is SGHNT and CDR2 YYREEE (reference sequence). Written as DNA, the CDR3 is TGTGCCAGCAGCCGGACTAGCGGGGGGGCAGGGACAGATACGCAGTATTTT. The encoded protein is CASSRTSGGAGTDTQYF.

This clone was observed a handful of times. The chain couples TRBV29-1 to TRBJ2-3, with 8 bases that match TRBD1. Unmatched junction bases numbered 14, after V lost 4 bases and J lost 2 bases. The V gene's germline CDR1 is SQVTM and CDR2 ANQGSEA. This CDR3 spans 17 amino acids. CDR3 nucleotides: TGCAGCGTTGGGGCAGGGGGCTACCCTGGGGTCACAGATACGCAGTATTTT. Translation gives CSVGAGGYPGVTDTQYF.